A selection of T cell receptor beta chains follows, all from one sample in a study of response to subunit inactivated influenza vaccine. TCRdb analysed the RT-PCR reads with MiXCR anew, one entry per CDR3 protein. The sample holds hundreds of thousands of distinct CDR3 sequences; approximately 15% are singletons and the top ten take around 7.3%. The sample here was PBMCs from blood, taken less than 15 days before vaccination. All receptors derive from a man aged 50-60 years who received an inactivated influenza vaccine. The CDR3 runs from the conserved cysteine through the conserved F or W. D genes are given only for firm matches. Some rows mark clone size as missing; the rest say once, few, many or name a class of expanded clone.

d_call: NA
clone_size: few
v_call: TRBV20-1
j_call: TRBJ1-4
cdr3_aa: CSARGPYNEKLFF
cdr3_nt: TGCAGTGCTAGGGGCCCATATAATGAAAAACTGTTTTTT

d_call: TRBD1
clone_size: few
v_call: TRBV3-1
j_call: TRBJ2-1
cdr3_aa: CASSQGRDSLTYNEQFF
cdr3_nt: TGTGCCAGCAGCCAAGGTCGGGACAGCCTGACCTACAATGAGCAGTTCTTC

d_call: NA
clone_size: NA
v_call: TRBV15
j_call: TRBJ1-5
cdr3_aa: CATSPAGGSHQPQHF
cdr3_nt: TGTGCCACCAGCCCTGCGGGGGGGAGTCATCAGCCCCAGCATTTT

d_call: NA
clone_size: NA
v_call: TRBV9
j_call: TRBJ2-5
cdr3_aa: CASSVGGGATQETQYF
cdr3_nt: TGTGCCAGCAGCGTAGGTGGAGGGGCGACCCAAGAGACCCAGTACTTC

d_call: TRBD1
clone_size: NA
v_call: TRBV24-1
j_call: TRBJ2-2
cdr3_aa: CATSEPDRVGGELFF
cdr3_nt: TGTGCCACCAGTGAACCAGACAGGGTGGGCGGGGAGCTGTTTTTT

d_call: NA
clone_size: many
v_call: TRBV7-2
j_call: TRBJ2-7
cdr3_aa: CASSFNYEQYF
cdr3_nt: TGTGCCAGCAGCTTTAATTACGAGCAGTACTTC

d_call: NA
clone_size: NA
v_call: TRBV7-2
j_call: TRBJ1-5
cdr3_aa: CASSLGQSGSNQPQHF
cdr3_nt: TGTGCCAGCAGCTTAGGACAGTCGGGGTCCAATCAGCCCCAGCATTTT

d_call: TRBD1
clone_size: few
v_call: TRBV6-5
j_call: TRBJ1-4
cdr3_aa: CASSFHPGQGREKLFF
cdr3_nt: TGTGCCAGCAGTTTCCACCCGGGACAGGGGAGGGAAAAACTGTTTTTT

d_call: TRBD2
clone_size: NA
v_call: TRBV7-7
j_call: TRBJ2-5
cdr3_aa: CASSASGTSGKETQYF
cdr3_nt: TGTGCCAGCAGCGCCTCGGGGACTAGCGGAAAAGAGACCCAGTACTTC

d_call: TRBD1
clone_size: few
v_call: TRBV7-2
j_call: TRBJ1-5
cdr3_aa: CASSPMTGTGQPQHF
cdr3_nt: TGTGCCAGCAGCCCGATGACAGGGACAGGTCAGCCCCAGCATTTT

d_call: NA
clone_size: NA
v_call: TRBV19
j_call: TRBJ1-1
cdr3_aa: CASSIGSAGNTEAFF
cdr3_nt: TGTGCCAGTAGTATAGGCTCGGCGGGGAACACTGAAGCTTTCTTT

d_call: NA
clone_size: NA
v_call: TRBV12-3/TRBV12-4
j_call: TRBJ2-1
cdr3_aa: CASRPSGGSSYNEQFF
cdr3_nt: TGTGCCAGCAGGCCGTCGGGCGGGTCCTCCTACAATGAGCAGTTCTTC

d_call: TRBD1
clone_size: few
v_call: TRBV6-1
j_call: TRBJ2-7
cdr3_aa: CASRRGQGNSEQYF
cdr3_nt: TGTGCCAGCAGAAGGGGACAGGGGAATAGCGAGCAGTACTTC

d_call: TRBD1
clone_size: few
v_call: TRBV15
j_call: TRBJ2-7
cdr3_aa: CATSVGQGIIYEQYF
cdr3_nt: TGTGCCACCAGCGTAGGACAGGGGATCATCTACGAGCAGTACTTC

d_call: NA
clone_size: NA
v_call: TRBV6-1
j_call: TRBJ2-5
cdr3_aa: CASRPSLLQETQYF
cdr3_nt: TGTGCCAGCAGGCCGTCGTTGCTACAAGAGACCCAGTACTTC

d_call: NA
clone_size: many
v_call: TRBV3-1
j_call: TRBJ2-2
cdr3_aa: CASSQVDPGVTGELFF
cdr3_nt: TGTGCCAGCAGCCAAGTGGACCCGGGAGTCACCGGGGAGCTGTTTTTT

d_call: NA
clone_size: NA
v_call: TRBV7-8
j_call: TRBJ2-2
cdr3_aa: CASSLGGQNTGELFF
cdr3_nt: TGTGCCAGCAGCTTGGGGGGACAGAACACCGGGGAGCTGTTTTTT

d_call: TRBD1
clone_size: NA
v_call: TRBV18
j_call: TRBJ1-2
cdr3_aa: CASSPGQGIDYGYTF
cdr3_nt: TGTGCCAGCTCACCGGGACAGGGAATCGACTATGGCTACACCTTC

d_call: TRBD1
clone_size: few
v_call: TRBV7-9
j_call: TRBJ2-6
cdr3_aa: CASSRDRDSGANVLTF
cdr3_nt: TGTGCCAGCAGCAGAGACAGGGACTCTGGGGCCAACGTCCTGACTTTC

d_call: TRBD1
clone_size: NA
v_call: TRBV7-2
j_call: TRBJ2-3
cdr3_aa: CASSFRTGGGKDTQYF
cdr3_nt: TGTGCCAGCAGCTTTCGGACAGGGGGCGGGAAAGATACGCAGTATTTT

d_call: NA
clone_size: NA
v_call: TRBV7-2
j_call: TRBJ2-7
cdr3_aa: CASSQDYGQYF
cdr3_nt: TGTGCCAGCAGCCAAGACTATGGGCAGTACTTC

d_call: TRBD1
clone_size: NA
v_call: TRBV29-1
j_call: TRBJ2-7
cdr3_aa: CSVVSRTGSYEQYF
cdr3_nt: TGCAGCGTTGTCTCACGGACAGGCTCCTACGAGCAGTACTTC

d_call: NA
clone_size: few
v_call: TRBV20-1
j_call: TRBJ2-7
cdr3_aa: CSALRPRHIVYEQYF
cdr3_nt: TGCAGTGCCCTTCGCCCTCGCCATATAGTCTACGAGCAGTACTTC

d_call: NA
clone_size: many
v_call: TRBV6-5
j_call: TRBJ2-1
cdr3_aa: CASSYLGHNEQFF
cdr3_nt: TGTGCCAGCAGTTACCTCGGTCACAATGAGCAGTTCTTC

d_call: TRBD2
clone_size: NA
v_call: TRBV15
j_call: TRBJ2-1
cdr3_aa: CATSEPSGGAGIEQFF
cdr3_nt: TGTGCCACCAGCGAGCCTAGCGGGGGGGCGGGCATTGAGCAGTTCTTC

d_call: TRBD2
clone_size: NA
v_call: TRBV29-1
j_call: TRBJ2-1
cdr3_aa: CSVGGGLAGAGYNEQFF
cdr3_nt: TGCAGCGTTGGGGGTGGACTAGCGGGAGCGGGGTACAATGAGCAGTTCTTC

d_call: NA
clone_size: NA
v_call: TRBV20-1
j_call: TRBJ2-7
cdr3_aa: CSARGLGRETYEQYF
cdr3_nt: TGCAGTGCTAGAGGCCTGGGGCGCGAAACCTACGAGCAGTACTTC

d_call: TRBD1
clone_size: few
v_call: TRBV7-9
j_call: TRBJ1-5
cdr3_aa: CASSFEGAGQPQHF
cdr3_nt: TGTGCCAGCAGCTTTGAGGGGGCCGGTCAGCCCCAGCATTTT

d_call: TRBD1
clone_size: few
v_call: TRBV4-1
j_call: TRBJ1-5
cdr3_aa: CASSQIRDRNQPQHF
cdr3_nt: TGCGCCAGCAGTCAAATCCGGGACAGAAATCAGCCCCAGCATTTT

d_call: NA
clone_size: NA
v_call: TRBV14
j_call: TRBJ2-1
cdr3_aa: CASSQGAGDRSYNEQFF
cdr3_nt: TGTGCCAGCAGCCAAGGGGCAGGGGACCGCTCCTACAATGAGCAGTTCTTC

d_call: TRBD2
clone_size: few
v_call: TRBV6-2/TRBV6-3
j_call: TRBJ2-3
cdr3_aa: CASRERGERPDTQYF
cdr3_nt: TGTGCCAGCAGAGAGCGGGGGGAACGCCCGGATACGCAGTATTTT

d_call: NA
clone_size: few
v_call: TRBV18
j_call: TRBJ2-5
cdr3_aa: CASSPPGMAETQYF
cdr3_nt: TGTGCCAGCTCACCACCGGGGATGGCAGAGACCCAGTACTTC

d_call: NA
clone_size: few
v_call: TRBV2
j_call: TRBJ1-1
cdr3_aa: CASRQVSNTEAFF
cdr3_nt: TGTGCCAGCAGACAGGTTTCTAACACTGAAGCTTTCTTT

d_call: NA
clone_size: NA
v_call: TRBV24-1
j_call: TRBJ2-4
cdr3_aa: CATSDLKDRDIQYF
cdr3_nt: TGTGCCACCAGTGATTTGAAAGATAGGGACATTCAGTACTTC

d_call: NA
clone_size: NA
v_call: TRBV20-1
j_call: TRBJ2-7
cdr3_aa: CSAPVYSYEQYF
cdr3_nt: TGCAGTGCACCCGTCTACTCCTACGAGCAGTACTTC

d_call: NA
clone_size: many
v_call: TRBV28
j_call: TRBJ2-4
cdr3_aa: CASSLARTLKNIQYF
cdr3_nt: TGTGCCAGCAGTTTGGCGAGGACACTCAAAAACATTCAGTACTTC

d_call: TRBD1
clone_size: NA
v_call: TRBV6-2/TRBV6-3
j_call: TRBJ2-7
cdr3_aa: CARQGVSFYEQYF
cdr3_nt: TGTGCCAGGCAGGGGGTTTCCTTCTACGAGCAGTACTTC

d_call: NA
clone_size: NA
v_call: TRBV5-1
j_call: TRBJ2-3
cdr3_aa: CASKAGTSTDTQYF
cdr3_nt: TGCGCCAGCAAGGCGGGGACCAGCACAGATACGCAGTATTTT

d_call: NA
clone_size: few
v_call: TRBV20-1
j_call: TRBJ1-5
cdr3_aa: CSARDQGTINYPQHF
cdr3_nt: TGCAGTGCTAGAGATCAGGGGACAATAAACTACCCCCAGCATTTT

d_call: TRBD1
clone_size: NA
v_call: TRBV28
j_call: TRBJ2-7
cdr3_aa: CASSTGQGPGQQYF
cdr3_nt: TGTGCCAGCAGTACCGGACAGGGCCCGGGGCAGCAGTACTTC

d_call: NA
clone_size: NA
v_call: TRBV28
j_call: TRBJ2-5
cdr3_aa: CASNQWGYQETQYF
cdr3_nt: TGTGCCAGCAACCAATGGGGGTACCAAGAGACCCAGTACTTC

d_call: NA
clone_size: few
v_call: TRBV10-3
j_call: TRBJ2-7
cdr3_aa: CAISEVPRERGVYEQYF
cdr3_nt: TGTGCCATCAGTGAAGTGCCCCGGGAGCGAGGGGTCTACGAGCAGTACTTC

d_call: NA
clone_size: many
v_call: TRBV29-1
j_call: TRBJ2-5
cdr3_aa: CSVGVWRGAETQYF
cdr3_nt: TGCAGCGTTGGAGTTTGGAGGGGGGCAGAGACCCAGTACTTC

d_call: NA
clone_size: NA
v_call: TRBV3-1
j_call: TRBJ1-3
cdr3_aa: CASSSPPSGNTIYF
cdr3_nt: TGTGCCAGCAGCTCCCCCCCCTCTGGAAACACCATATATTTT

d_call: NA
clone_size: NA
v_call: TRBV12-3/TRBV12-4
j_call: TRBJ2-3
cdr3_aa: CASSLGTARRDTQYF
cdr3_nt: TGTGCCAGCAGTTTAGGGACCGCGAGACGGGATACGCAGTATTTT

d_call: NA
clone_size: NA
v_call: TRBV27
j_call: TRBJ2-7
cdr3_aa: CASSLSDYPTYEQYF
cdr3_nt: TGTGCCAGCAGTTTGTCCGACTATCCCACCTACGAGCAGTACTTC

d_call: NA
clone_size: few
v_call: TRBV3-1
j_call: TRBJ2-3
cdr3_aa: CASSQELALNTDTQYF
cdr3_nt: TGTGCCAGCAGCCAAGAGTTAGCCCTGAACACAGATACGCAGTATTTT

d_call: TRBD1
clone_size: NA
v_call: TRBV6-2/TRBV6-3
j_call: TRBJ1-1
cdr3_aa: CASQQGKGSGAFF
cdr3_nt: TGTGCCAGCCAACAGGGGAAGGGGAGCGGAGCTTTCTTT